This T cell receptor beta chain stems from a study of blood T cells in healthy people across ages. Remarks on this clonotype: Its target is not known.

The germline V gene has CDR1 DFQATT and CDR2 SNEGSKA (reference sequence). The CDR3 has 16 amino acids. Through a sample-barcoded 5' primer and a J-beta primer mix, a second PCR was run for roughly 7 to 11 cycles. TCRdb re-called the 5' RACE reads with MiXCR, one entry per CDR3 protein. This sample has 1 million to 1.2 million distinct CDR3 sequences, with 35% to 45% found just once. Whole-study findings and limits: Significant beta diversity loss was already apparent by age approximately 38, declining roughly linearly. Diversity estimated from one million T cells was considered an underestimate.

Each donor was a healthy Caucasian individual from Russia, aged 6 to 90. Per sample, extraction of total RNA gave at least 6 micrograms in every case. The source material was blood. This chain joins TRBV20-1 and TRBJ2-1; tentative D call: TRBD2 (6 bases). This TCR came from a man between 18 and 29 years old in good health. CDR3 sequence (DNA): TGCTGTACTAGCTCCACCACCACCAATCCTAACAATGAGCAGTTCTTC. Translation: CCTSSTTTNPNNEQFF.